Here is one T cell receptor (beta chain) with its context. Its antigen is still unknown. As originally analysed: Junction-only sequences without quality scores came from ImmunoSEQ, so filtering differed. Method: immunoSEQ multiplex PCR; TCRdb's copy keeps in-frame clones and lacks some. That table furnishes V, J and clone size, whereas the DNA furnished D and trimming. The repertoire holds around 690,000 clones, with about nine tenths as singletons. This entry belongs to a study of shared clonotypes between healthy human individuals. Study context: Aged 18 to 49, the donors were a couple of women and a few men.

From germline, CDR1 is SGDLS and CDR2 YYNGEE. The CDR3 is 16 residues long. The V gene end was trimmed by 3 bases and the J gene end by 1 base; junction bases not matched to a gene: 1. Findings and limits, study-wide: It was the non-shared clonotypes that had lower generation probabilities than clonotypes shared by all four donors. Rarefaction revealed incomplete sorted-subset sequencing despite large depth.

The source material was memory CD8+ T cells from PBMCs. As to subset: CD45RO+ cells pooled with CCR7-negative TemRA cells. This TCR derives from a man younger than 30 in good health. Some clones in this sample may be carry-over from other donors' samples. The chain combines TRBV9 with TRBJ2-3; 14 bases line up with TRBD2. As DNA, the CDR3 is TGTGCCAGCAGCGAGGGACTAGCGGGGGGCACAGATACGCAGTATTTT. This codes for CASSEGLAGGTDTQYF. Based on the CDR3 plus reference TRBV9 and TRBJ2-3, the full variable domain is DSGVTQTPKHLITATGQRVTLRCSPRSGDLSVYWYQQSLDQGLQFLIQYYNGEERAKGNILERFSAQQFPDLHSELNLSSLELGDSALYFCASSEGLAGGTDTQYFGPGTRLTVL.